The rows below give T cell receptor beta chains drawn from one sample of a study of blood T cell repertoires in COVID-19. Method: immunoSEQ multiplex PCR; TCRdb's copy keeps in-frame clones and lacks some. The sample holds about 230,000 clones; less than 90% are singletons and the top ten take under 3%. Sequences were obtained from peripheral blood. The source of these receptors is a woman in her 70s with active or convalescent COVID-19. Both conserved end residues are part of each CDR3. The size of a clone is reported for some rows only, either as once, few or many, or as a class for expanded clones.

>TRBJ1-2|TRBV7-9|few
CASSLDASGGYTF
>TRBJ2-1|TRBV19|once
CASSPLAGNEQFF
>TRBJ2-5|TRBV2|NA
CASSVDRGRETQYF
>TRBJ2-7|TRBV7-2|once
CASSRTSTSYEQYF
>TRBJ2-7|TRBV30|NA
CAWSPGRGTEQYF
>TRBJ2-1|TRBV7-2|once
CASSVAGEASEQFF
>TRBJ1-1|TRBV7-2|NA
CASSLRSEGGAFF
>TRBJ2-1|TRBV5-1|NA
CASSSLTSGGYNEQFF
>TRBJ1-1|TRBV5-3|NA
CARSLLDRDSSKNTEAFF
>TRBJ1-2|TRBV5-4|NA
CASSSGGGRGYTF
>TRBJ2-1|TRBV4-2|NA
CASSPGTSGTGDEQFF
>TRBJ2-5|TRBV3-1/TRBV3-2|NA
CASSPTGDETQYF
>TRBJ1-6|TRBV6-5|NA
CASSFGEVNSPLHF
>TRBJ1-6|TRBV12-5|once
CASALNGSPLHF
>TRBJ1-3|TRBV7-2|NA
CASSLVAGMRNTIYF
>TRBJ2-7|TRBV6-2/TRBV6-3|NA
CASSSVRGSEYF
>TRBJ2-1|TRBV27|NA
CASGSGHQVQQFF
>TRBJ1-1|TRBV5-1|NA
CASSLIVSGITEAFF
>TRBJ1-2|TRBV7-2|few
CASRPDRYGYTF
>TRBJ2-5|TRBV7-2|NA
CASSLVVRETQYF
>TRBJ2-1|TRBV2|NA
CASRATSGTYNEQFF
>TRBJ2-7|TRBV7-2|NA
CASSYGPGGIYEQYF
>TRBJ1-5|TRBV30|NA
CAWSAGQGDQPQHF
>TRBJ2-5|TRBV7-2|NA
CASSFDRGQETQYF
>TRBJ2-7|TRBV5-1|once
CASSLAGGSSYEQYF
>TRBJ2-1|TRBV5-4|NA
CASSRGGRGGDEQFF
>TRBJ1-5|TRBV18|once
CASSPGASNQPQHF
>TRBJ2-7|TRBV4-1|NA
CASSRQAGLYEQYF
>TRBJ2-1|TRBV25-1|NA
CASSLGGGPWDEQFF
>TRBJ2-2|TRBV7-3|once
CASSAWSRASGELFF
>TRBJ1-2|TRBV7-9|NA
CASSLAGGYYGYTF
>TRBJ2-5|TRBV30|NA
CASTWLRREKETQYF
>TRBJ1-2|TRBV29-1|NA
CSVVSQGGAYYGYTF
>TRBJ1-6|TRBV7-3|NA
CASSLTPGLPPLHF
>TRBJ1-2|TRBV6-6|many
CASSEALGYTF
>TRBJ2-3|TRBV28|NA
CASTAGATDTQYF
>TRBJ1-2|TRBV5-4|NA
CASSPGQGIWDGYTF
>TRBJ1-1|TRBV5-1|few
CASSSQGSGTEAFF
>TRBJ1-1|TRBV27|NA
CASSPQGRGYTEAFF
>TRBJ2-3|TRBV6-5|NA
CASSTSGTTDTQYF
>TRBJ1-1|TRBV2|NA
CASSLARRNTEAFF
>TRBJ2-7|TRBV7-7|few
CASSIRQGSGYEQYF
>TRBJ2-3|TRBV19|NA
CASSPETSFYTDTQYF
>TRBJ1-5|TRBV28|once
CASSRPGLSNQPQHF
>TRBJ2-7|TRBV28|NA
CASRSGSGRAGREQYF
>TRBJ1-4|TRBV4-2|NA
CASSQDTSGHALGKLFF
>TRBJ1-1|TRBV3-1/TRBV3-2|once
CASSQDLLRTEAFF
>TRBJ2-7|TRBV6-6|NA
CASSPGLAGGYEQYF
>TRBJ2-5|TRBV25-1|NA
CASSEYPKGGGAQETQYF
>TRBJ2-2|TRBV2|NA
CASRPGGARQGAGELFF
>TRBJ2-3|TRBV4-3|NA
CASSQGAGMTDTQYF
>TRBJ1-6|TRBV29-1|NA
CSVSRDRAKWSYNSPLHF
>TRBJ2-1|TRBV7-2|NA
CASRTTSVSSYNEQFF
>TRBJ1-2|TRBV19|NA
CASSPGTGGIYGYTF
>TRBJ2-7|TRBV2|few
CASSGQGEKQYF
>TRBJ2-3|TRBV7-9|NA
CASSLRSDSADTQYF
>TRBJ2-7|TRBV10-3|NA
CAISDRQGGYEQYF
>TRBJ2-3|TRBV6-4|NA
CASSPWGGYTDTQYF
>TRBJ2-5|TRBV5-4|NA
CASSLDRGETQYF